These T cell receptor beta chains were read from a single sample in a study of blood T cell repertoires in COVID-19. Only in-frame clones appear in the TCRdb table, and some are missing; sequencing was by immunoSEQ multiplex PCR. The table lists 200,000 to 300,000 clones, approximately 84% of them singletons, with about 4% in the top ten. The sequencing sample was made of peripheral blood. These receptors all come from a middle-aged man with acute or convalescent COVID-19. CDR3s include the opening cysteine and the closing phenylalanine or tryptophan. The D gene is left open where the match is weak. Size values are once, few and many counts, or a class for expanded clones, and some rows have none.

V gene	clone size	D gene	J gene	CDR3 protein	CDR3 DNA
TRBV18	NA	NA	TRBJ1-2	CASSPPNRDGSGGYTF	TGTGCCAGCTCACCACCGAACAGGGACGGTTCGGGTGGCTACACCTTC
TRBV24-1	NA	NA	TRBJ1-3	CATRGSSGNTIYF	TGTGCCACCCGAGGGAGCTCTGGAAACACCATATATTTT
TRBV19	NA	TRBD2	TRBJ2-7	CASSMGLAGTYEQYF	TGTGCCAGTAGTATGGGGCTAGCGGGCACCTACGAGCAGTACTTC
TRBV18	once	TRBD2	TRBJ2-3	CASSPPTSLHTDTQYF	TGTGCCAGCTCACCACCGACTAGCCTCCACACAGATACGCAGTATTTT
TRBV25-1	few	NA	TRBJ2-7	CASSEDPGTSYEQYF	TGTGCCAGCAGTGAGGACCCGGGGACTTCCTACGAGCAGTACTTC
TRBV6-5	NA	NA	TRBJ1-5	CASTSGGNQPQHF	TGTGCCAGTACTTCCGGGGGAAATCAGCCCCAGCATTTT
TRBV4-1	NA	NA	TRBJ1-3	CASSQEYRADTIYF	TGCGCCAGCAGCCAAGAGTACAGGGCGGACACCATATATTTT
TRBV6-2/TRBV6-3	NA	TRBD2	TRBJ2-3	CASSYGLADTDTQYF	TGTGCCAGCAGTTACGGACTAGCGGACACAGATACGCAGTATTTT
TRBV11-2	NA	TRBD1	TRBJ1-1	CASSLAGGRANTEAFF	TGTGCCAGCAGCTTAGCAGGGGGACGGGCAAACACTGAAGCTTTCTTT
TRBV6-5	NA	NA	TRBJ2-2	CASSYSARSYTGELFF	TGTGCCAGCAGTTACTCGGCCAGAAGTTACACCGGGGAGCTGTTTTTT
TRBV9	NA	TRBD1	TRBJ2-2	CASSVQGANTGELFF	TGTGCCAGCAGCGTTCAGGGGGCGAACACCGGGGAGCTGTTTTTT
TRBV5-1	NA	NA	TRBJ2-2	CASSIDTGELFF	TGCGCCAGCAGCATAGACACCGGGGAGCTGTTTTTT
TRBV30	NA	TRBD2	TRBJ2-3	CALDTGTSGTDTQYF	TGTGCCTTGGACACCGGGACTAGCGGCACAGATACGCAGTATTTT
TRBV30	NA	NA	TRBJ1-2	CAWGDSNYGYTF	TGTGCCTGGGGTGACAGTAACTATGGCTACACCTTC
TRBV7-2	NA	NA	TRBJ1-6	CASSLSGVTYNSPLHF	TGTGCCAGCAGCTTATCAGGGGTGACCTATAATTCACCCCTCCACTTT
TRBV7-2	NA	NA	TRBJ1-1	CASSLSGGRYTEAFF	TGTGCCAGCAGCTTAAGCGGGGGAAGGTACACTGAAGCTTTCTTT
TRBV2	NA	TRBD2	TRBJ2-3	CASIAGGTDTQYF	TGTGCCAGCATAGCGGGGGGAACAGATACGCAGTATTTT
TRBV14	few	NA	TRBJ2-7	CASSQFRSEQYF	TGTGCCAGCAGCCAATTTAGAAGCGAGCAGTACTTC
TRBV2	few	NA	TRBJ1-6	CASNTDSSNSPLHF	TGTGCCAGCAATACCGACTCTTCTAATTCACCCCTCCACTTT
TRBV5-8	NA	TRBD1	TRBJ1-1	CASSLGDRGSTEAFF	TGTGCCAGCAGCTTGGGGGACAGGGGTAGCACTGAAGCTTTCTTT
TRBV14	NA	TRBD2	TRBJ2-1	CASSTIAGRSNEQFF	TGTGCCAGCAGCACCATAGCGGGACGGTCCAATGAGCAGTTCTTC
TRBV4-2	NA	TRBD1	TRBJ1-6	CASSPDRGLQNSPLHF	TGTGCCAGCAGCCCCGACAGGGGTCTCCAAAATTCACCCCTCCACTTT
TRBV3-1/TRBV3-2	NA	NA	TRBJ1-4	CASSGTSGEKLFF	TGTGCCAGCAGCGGGACTAGCGGTGAAAAACTGTTTTTT
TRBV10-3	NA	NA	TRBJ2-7	CAIAGESYEQYF	TGTGCCATCGCCGGGGAGTCCTACGAGCAGTACTTC
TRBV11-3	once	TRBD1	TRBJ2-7	CASSPRQGAGSEQYF	TGTGCCAGCAGCCCCCGACAGGGGGCCGGAAGCGAGCAGTACTTC
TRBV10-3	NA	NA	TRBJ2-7	CAISGQYEQYF	TGTGCCATCAGTGGTCAATACGAGCAGTACTTC
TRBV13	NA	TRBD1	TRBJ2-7	CASSPGQGREQYF	TGTGCCAGCAGCCCGGGACAGGGTCGCGAGCAGTACTTC
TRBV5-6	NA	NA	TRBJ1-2	CASSLAAGEANYGYTF	TGTGCCAGCAGCTTGGCCGCAGGGGAAGCTAACTATGGCTACACCTTC
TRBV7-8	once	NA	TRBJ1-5	CASSLASRQGNQPQHF	TGTGCCAGCAGCTTAGCCTCGCGGCAGGGTAATCAGCCCCAGCATTTT
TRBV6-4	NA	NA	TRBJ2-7	CASSDWAGDVYYEQYF	TGTGCCAGCAGTGACTGGGCAGGGGACGTCTACTACGAGCAGTACTTC
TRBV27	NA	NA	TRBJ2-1	CASSPPVLSRNEQFF	TGTGCCAGCAGCCCCCCGGTATTATCCAGGAATGAGCAGTTCTTC
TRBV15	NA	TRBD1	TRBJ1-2	CATSRVRGDSLIPSYGYTF	TGTGCCACCAGCAGAGTTAGAGGGGACAGTTTGATCCCCAGCTATGGCTACACCTTC
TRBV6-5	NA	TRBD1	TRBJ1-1	CASRAGTARGAFF	TGTGCCAGCAGGGCCGGGACAGCAAGGGGAGCTTTCTTT
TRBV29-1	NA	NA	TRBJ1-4	CSVRGDEKLFF	TGCAGCGTGCGGGGAGACGAAAAACTGTTTTTT
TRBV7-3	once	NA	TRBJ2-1	CASSPRSRGEQFF	TGTGCCAGCAGCCCCCGTTCGAGGGGGGAGCAGTTCTTC
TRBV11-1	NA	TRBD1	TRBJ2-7	CASRSDDREGYEQYF	TGTGCCAGCAGATCGGACGACAGGGAAGGCTACGAGCAGTACTTC
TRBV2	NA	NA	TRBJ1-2	CASSETASPNYGYTF	TGTGCCAGCAGCGAGACAGCCTCCCCTAACTATGGCTACACCTTC
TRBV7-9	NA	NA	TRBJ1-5	CASSFGGQPQHF	TGTGCCAGCAGCTTCGGGGGACAGCCCCAGCATTTT
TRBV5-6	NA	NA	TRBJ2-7	CASSLGPSAYEQYF	TGTGCCAGCAGCCTGGGACCTAGTGCCTACGAGCAGTACTTC
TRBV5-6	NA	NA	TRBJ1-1	CASSLARLGARNTEAFF	TGTGCCAGCAGCTTGGCCCGTCTGGGGGCAAGGAACACTGAAGCTTTCTTT
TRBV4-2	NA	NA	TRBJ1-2	CASSQDSGNYGYTF	TGTGCCAGCAGCCAAGATTCAGGGAACTATGGCTACACCTTC
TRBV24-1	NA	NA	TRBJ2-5	CATSQGRSETQYF	TGTGCCACCAGTCAGGGCAGGTCAGAGACCCAGTACTTC
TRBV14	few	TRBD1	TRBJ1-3	CASSQLQGTAGNTIYF	TGTGCCAGCAGCCAACTACAGGGGACCGCTGGAAACACCATATATTTT
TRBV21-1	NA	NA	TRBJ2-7	CASSAAAGGGNNSLKVPSYEQYF	TGTGCCAGCAGCGCTGCGGCGGGTGGAGGGAATAACTCCCTAAAGGTCCCTTCCTACGAGCAGTACTTC
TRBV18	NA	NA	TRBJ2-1	CASSSQGDNEQFF	TGTGCCAGCTCGTCACAGGGCGACAATGAGCAGTTCTTC
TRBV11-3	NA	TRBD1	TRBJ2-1	CASSTPGQGVNEQFF	TGTGCCAGCAGCACACCGGGACAGGGCGTCAATGAGCAGTTCTTC
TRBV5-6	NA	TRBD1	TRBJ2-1	CASSNRRQGEYYNEQFF	TGTGCCAGCAGTAACCGAAGACAGGGGGAATACTACAATGAGCAGTTCTTC
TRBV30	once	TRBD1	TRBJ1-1	CAWSVGTGNTEAFF	TGTGCCTGGAGTGTGGGGACAGGCAACACTGAAGCTTTCTTT
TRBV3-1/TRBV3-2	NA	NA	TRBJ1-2	CASSQGFDWRGENYGYTF	TGTGCCAGCAGCCAAGGATTCGATTGGCGGGGTGAAAACTATGGCTACACCTTC
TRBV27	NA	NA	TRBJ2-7	CASSYRSKDEQYF	TGTGCCAGCAGTTACAGGTCGAAGGACGAGCAGTACTTC
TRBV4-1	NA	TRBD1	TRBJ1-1	CASSQSGGLAEAFF	TGCGCCAGCAGCCAATCAGGGGGCTTGGCTGAAGCTTTCTTT
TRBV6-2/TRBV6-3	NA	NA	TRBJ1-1	CASSYLTGNTEAFF	TGTGCCAGCAGTTATCTGACGGGGAACACTGAAGCTTTCTTT